The rows below give T cell receptor beta chains drawn from one sample of a study of blood T cells in healthy people across ages. TCRdb re-called the 5' RACE reads with MiXCR, one entry per CDR3 protein. The sample holds 1.2 million to 1.5 million distinct CDR3 sequences, roughly 64% seen once. Sequenced input: blood. Every receptor here comes from a man in his late teens or twenties in good health. Each CDR3 is given with its conserved first and last residue. D genes are given only for firm matches. Only part of the rows carry a size: once, few, many, or a class if the clone is expanded.

D gene	V gene	J gene	clone size	CDR3 DNA	CDR3 protein
-	TRBV7-2	TRBJ2-7	-	TGTGCCAGCATCCAAGTACCGGGAACCTCCTACGAGCAGTACTTC	CASIQVPGTSYEQYF
TRBD1	TRBV9	TRBJ2-7	-	TGTGCCAGCAGCGTAGGAGGGGGACAGGCTGCCTACGAGCAGTACTTC	CASSVGGGQAAYEQYF
TRBD1	TRBV5-1	TRBJ1-1	-	TGCGCCAGCAGCCCCGGGGACAGTTCGAACACTGAAGCTTTCTTT	CASSPGDSSNTEAFF
TRBD1	TRBV13	TRBJ1-2	-	TGTGCCAGCAGCTTAGCCAGGGGGCCTTCTAACTATGGCTACACCTTC	CASSLARGPSNYGYTF
-	TRBV7-9	TRBJ2-3	-	TGTGCCAGCAGCCCCCCTACCACAGATACGCAGTATTTT	CASSPPTTDTQYF
-	TRBV12-3/TRBV12-4	TRBJ2-4	-	TGTGCCAGCAGTTTGAGGTGGTCTGAGCAGTACTTC	CASSLRWSEQYF
-	TRBV25-1	TRBJ2-4	-	TGTGCCAGCAGGTTGGAAGGGGCAGGGAATCACATTCAGTACTTC	CASRLEGAGNHIQYF
-	TRBV6-5	TRBJ2-5	few	TGTGCCAGCAGTTACTCGTGGCGCAACCAAGAGACCCAGTACTTC	CASSYSWRNQETQYF
-	TRBV7-9	TRBJ2-6	few	TGTGCCAGCAGCTTATCAATTACCGGGGCCAACGTCCTGACTTTC	CASSLSITGANVLTF
-	TRBV10-2	TRBJ1-2	-	TGCGCCAGCAGTGGCAGCGGACAAGTTGATGGCTACACCTTC	CASSGSGQVDGYTF
TRBD2	TRBV29-1	TRBJ2-2	-	TGCAGCGTTAGTTTGCGGGGGAGCACCGGGGAGCTGTTTTTT	CSVSLRGSTGELFF
TRBD1	TRBV7-9	TRBJ2-7	-	TGTGCCAGCAGTTCCCCGGACAGGGGTACCTACGAGCAGTACTTC	CASSSPDRGTYEQYF
-	TRBV9	TRBJ2-1	many	TGTGCCAGCAGCGTAGGGGGGGCCTCCTACAATGAGCAGTTCTTC	CASSVGGASYNEQFF
-	TRBV29-1	TRBJ1-2	-	TGCAGCGTTGAAGCTCTCGGGGGCTACACCTTC	CSVEALGGYTF
TRBD1	TRBV19	TRBJ1-2	-	TGTGCCAGTCAGGACAGGGGAGTCACCTATGGCTACACCTTC	CASQDRGVTYGYTF
-	TRBV4-2	TRBJ2-3	few	TGTGCCAGCACCATTGCTGGGGGATTAACAGATACGCAGTATTTT	CASTIAGGLTDTQYF
-	TRBV10-3	TRBJ2-1	once	TGTGCCATCAGTGAGTCCCTCGGACGGGACAATGAGCAGTTCTTC	CAISESLGRDNEQFF
-	TRBV2	TRBJ2-3	-	TGTGCCAGCTGGCGGGATCTGGGCAGAGATGCGCAGTATTTT	CASWRDLGRDAQYF
-	TRBV11-2	TRBJ2-1	-	TGTGCCAGCAGCTCGCACACTAGCAACTCCTACAATGAGCAGTTCTTC	CASSSHTSNSYNEQFF
TRBD1	TRBV6-1	TRBJ1-2	once	TGTGCCAGCAGGGGACAGGGGGGGAACTATGGCTACACCTTC	CASRGQGGNYGYTF
-	TRBV4-3	TRBJ2-3	-	TGCGCCAGCAGCCTGGACTTCACAGATACGCAGTATTTT	CASSLDFTDTQYF
TRBD1	TRBV7-9	TRBJ1-2	-	TGTGCCAGCAGCTCAACAGGGGTGAATGGCTACACCTTC	CASSSTGVNGYTF
-	TRBV10-3	TRBJ2-1	-	TGTGCCATCAGTGGTCCAGTCCAAGAGACCCAGTTCTTC	CAISGPVQETQFF
TRBD2	TRBV2	TRBJ2-7	-	TGTGCCAGCGAGACTAGCGGGGACTACGAGCAGTACTTC	CASETSGDYEQYF
TRBD2	TRBV4-3	TRBJ2-2	-	TGCGCCAGCAGCCAAGGGACTAGCGGATACACCGGGGAGCTGTTTTTT	CASSQGTSGYTGELFF
-	TRBV7-9	TRBJ2-7	-	TGTGCCAGCAGCTTAGAGGGGACACTCTCCGAGCAGTACTTC	CASSLEGTLSEQYF